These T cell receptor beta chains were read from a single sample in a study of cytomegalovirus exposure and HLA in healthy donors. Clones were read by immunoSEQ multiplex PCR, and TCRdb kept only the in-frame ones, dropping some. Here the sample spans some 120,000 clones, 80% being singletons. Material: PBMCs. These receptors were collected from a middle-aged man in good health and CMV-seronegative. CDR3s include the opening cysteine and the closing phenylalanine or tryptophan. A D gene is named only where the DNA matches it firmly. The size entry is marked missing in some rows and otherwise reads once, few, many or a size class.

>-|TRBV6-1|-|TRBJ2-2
TGTGCCAGCAGTGAACCGGGGAAAACAACCGGGGAGCTGTTTTTT
CASSEPGKTTGELFF
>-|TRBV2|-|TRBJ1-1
TGTGCCAGCAGTGGTCCTTTGGGGGCGAGGGCTGAAGCTTTCTTT
CASSGPLGARAEAFF
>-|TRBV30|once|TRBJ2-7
TGTGCCTGGAGTGTGCTCGGGTACGAGCAGTACTTC
CAWSVLGYEQYF
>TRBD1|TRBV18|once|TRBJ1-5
TGTGCCAGCTCCGCACAGGGGGATCAGCCCCAGCATTTT
CASSAQGDQPQHF
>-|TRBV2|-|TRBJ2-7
TGTGCCAGCAGTGAACAGGTCCTCCACGAGCAGTACTTC
CASSEQVLHEQYF
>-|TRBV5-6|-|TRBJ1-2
TGTGCCAGCAGCTTGGCCCAGAGTATAGGGGGAAGTGGCTACACCTTC
CASSLAQSIGGSGYTF
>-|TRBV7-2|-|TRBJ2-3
TGTGCCAGCAGCTTAAGCGCAGATACGCAGTATTTT
CASSLSADTQYF
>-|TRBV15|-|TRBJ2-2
TGTGCCACCAGCAGAGATCGGGTAGCGCTGAACACCGGGGAGCTGTTTTTT
CATSRDRVALNTGELFF
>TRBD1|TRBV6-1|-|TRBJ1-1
TGTGCCAGTCGGACGGACAGGGGGCCTGCCACTGAAGCTTTCTTT
CASRTDRGPATEAFF
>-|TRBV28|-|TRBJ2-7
TGTGCCAGCGGGGGGAGTACAATGGAGTACTTC
CASGGSTMEYF
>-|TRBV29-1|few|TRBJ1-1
TGCAGCGTTGAAGATCAGGAGAACACTGAAGCTTTCTTT
CSVEDQENTEAFF
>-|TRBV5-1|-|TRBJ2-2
TGCGCCAGCAGCTTGCGTTCTCGACAGATCGCGAACACCGGGGAGCTGTTTTTT
CASSLRSRQIANTGELFF
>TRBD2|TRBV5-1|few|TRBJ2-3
TGCGCCAGCAGCTTGGGGGGACTAGCGACTAGCACAGATACGCAGTATTTT
CASSLGGLATSTDTQYF
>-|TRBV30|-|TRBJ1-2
TGTGCCTGGAGTCAACAACACAACTATGGCTACACCTTC
CAWSQQHNYGYTF
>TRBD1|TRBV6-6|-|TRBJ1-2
TGTGCCAGCAGTTACTCGACAGGGCTCTATGGCTACACCTTC
CASSYSTGLYGYTF
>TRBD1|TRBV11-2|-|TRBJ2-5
TGTGCCAGCAGCTCCCAGGGGGCTATCCAAGAGACCCAGTACTTC
CASSSQGAIQETQYF
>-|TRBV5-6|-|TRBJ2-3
TGTGCCAGCAGCCCCCTTGGGGGCAGCACAGATACGCAGTATTTT
CASSPLGGSTDTQYF
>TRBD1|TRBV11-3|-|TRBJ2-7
TGTGCCAGCATCATGGACAGGGTTTGCCCCTACGAGCAGTACTTC
CASIMDRVCPYEQYF
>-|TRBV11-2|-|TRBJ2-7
TGTGCCAGCACCCCTGGGTATCCAGCGATCCACGAGCAGTACTTC
CASTPGYPAIHEQYF
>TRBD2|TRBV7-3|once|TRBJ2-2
TGTGCCAGCAGCCCTCGGCGGCTAGCGGGAAGAGACGGGGAGCTGTTTTTT
CASSPRRLAGRDGELFF
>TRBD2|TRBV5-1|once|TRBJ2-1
TGCGCCAGCAGCGCACAGGGGGGGACTAGCGGTAGCTCCTACAATGAGCAGTTCTTC
CASSAQGGTSGSSYNEQFF
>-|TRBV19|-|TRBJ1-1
TGTGCCAGTAGTATCCCCGGGAACACTGAAGCTTTCTTT
CASSIPGNTEAFF
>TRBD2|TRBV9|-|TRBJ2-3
TGTGCCAGCAGCGTGAGATTAGCGGGAAGCACAGATACGCAGTATTTT
CASSVRLAGSTDTQYF
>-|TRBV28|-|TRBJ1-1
TGTGCCAGCAGTTCGGACACTGAAGCTTTCTTT
CASSSDTEAFF
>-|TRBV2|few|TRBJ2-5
TGTGCCAGCAGTGAAGCGGGGGCAGCCCAAGAGACCCAGTACTTC
CASSEAGAAQETQYF
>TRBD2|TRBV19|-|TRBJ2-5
TGTGCCACTCGAGCGGGAGGGCCGGGAGAGACCCAGTACTTC
CATRAGGPGETQYF
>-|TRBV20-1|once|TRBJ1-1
TGCAGTGCCGGTGCGAACACTGAAGCTTTCTTT
CSAGANTEAFF
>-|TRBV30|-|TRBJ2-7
TGTGCCTGGAGACCAGCGGAGACTTACGAGCAGTACTTC
CAWRPAETYEQYF
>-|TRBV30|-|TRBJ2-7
TGTGCCTGGAAGTGGCAGCGGGACGAGCAGTACTTC
CAWKWQRDEQYF
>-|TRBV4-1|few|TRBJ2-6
TGCGCCAGCAGCCTCCCCGGTGCCGGGTCTGGGGCCAACGTCCTGACTTTC
CASSLPGAGSGANVLTF
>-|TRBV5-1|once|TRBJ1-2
TGCGCCAGCAGCCCCCCAGGGGAACGAGTCTATGGCTACACCTTC
CASSPPGERVYGYTF
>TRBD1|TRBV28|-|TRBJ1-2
TGTGCCAGCAGTTCCGGGACAGGGGCCGCTGCGAACTATGGCTACACCTTC
CASSSGTGAAANYGYTF
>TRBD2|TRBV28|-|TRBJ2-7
TGTGCCAGCAGTCCCCAGGGACTAGCGGGAGGGAGGGACGAGCAGTACTTC
CASSPQGLAGGRDEQYF
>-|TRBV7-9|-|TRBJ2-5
TGTGCCAGCAGCCCCACAGAAGAGACCCAGTACTTC
CASSPTEETQYF
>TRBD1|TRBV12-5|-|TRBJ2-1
TGTGCTAGTGGTTTAGGGGGACAGGGGGTCGGTGAGCAGTTCTTC
CASGLGGQGVGEQFF
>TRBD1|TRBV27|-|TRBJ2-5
TGTGCCACAGGGGGTCCCGAGACCCAGTACTTC
CATGGPETQYF
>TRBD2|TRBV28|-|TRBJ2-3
TGTGCCAGCAGTTCGGGACTAGCGGGGAGCACAGATACGCAGTATTTT
CASSSGLAGSTDTQYF
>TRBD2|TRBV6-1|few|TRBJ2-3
TGTGCCAGCAGGGGAGCGGGGGATTTGACTACGCAGTATTTT
CASRGAGDLTTQYF
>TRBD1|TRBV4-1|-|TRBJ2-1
TGCGCCAGCAGCCAAGACCCCGGACAGGGCAATGAGCAGTTCTTC
CASSQDPGQGNEQFF
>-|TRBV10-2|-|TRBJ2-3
TGCGCCAGCAGTGAGGGTACAGGTCATAATTTT
CASSEGTGHNF
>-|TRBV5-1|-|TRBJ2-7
TGCGCCAGCAGCTTGGGTGCGGGGCCCAACGAGCAGTACTTC
CASSLGAGPNEQYF
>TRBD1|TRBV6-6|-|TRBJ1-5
TGTGCCACCTCAGGGGGAAATCAGCCCCAGCATTTT
CATSGGNQPQHF
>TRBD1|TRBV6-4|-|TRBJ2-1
TGTGCCAACTCCACGCCGGGACAGGTCTACAATGAGCAGTTCTTC
CANSTPGQVYNEQFF
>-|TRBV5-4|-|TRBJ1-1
TGTGCCAGCAGCCCCCCAGGTCTACGGAACACTGAAGCTTTCTTT
CASSPPGLRNTEAFF
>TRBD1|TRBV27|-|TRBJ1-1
TGTGCCAGCAGTTGGGACAGGGGGAACACTGAAGCTTTCTTT
CASSWDRGNTEAFF
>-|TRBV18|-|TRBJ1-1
TGTGCCAGCTCACCAATCGGCACTGAAGCTTTCTTT
CASSPIGTEAFF